This record looks at one TCR beta chain sequence and its context. V was cut by 7 bases and J by 2 bases, with 14 bases left in between. The CDR3 is 14 residues long. CDR1 MNHEY and CDR2 SVGAGI come from the germline V gene. This sample was included in a study of Ad26.COV2.S vaccination and SARS-CoV-2 variants. On the study more broadly: In the COV1001 trial, the donor was in the Ad26.COV2.S arm. Into the muscle, Ad26.COV2.S was dosed once or twice, 56 days apart.

Treatment indicated: approximately 18 received Ad26.COV2.S at low or high dose, single or two shots; roughly five received placebo; per-sample allocation not given. Sample collection was performed on day 63 after the first vaccine or placebo injection. Clones were read by immunoSEQ multiplex PCR, and TCRdb kept only the in-frame ones, dropping some. The repertoire holds roughly 700,000 clones, with roughly nine tenths as singletons. This TCR derives from a person aged 18-65 years who received the Ad26.COV2.S COVID-19 vaccine or a placebo. The material was peripheral blood, obtained in a trial of Ad26.COV2.S vaccine versus placebo. The rearrangement uses TRBV6-5 and TRBJ1-1; a possible D gene is TRBD1 (5 bases). CDR3 sequence (DNA): TGTGCCAGCAACCTCTTAGGGGCTAACACTGAAGCTTTCTTT. Translating it yields CASNLLGANTEAFF.